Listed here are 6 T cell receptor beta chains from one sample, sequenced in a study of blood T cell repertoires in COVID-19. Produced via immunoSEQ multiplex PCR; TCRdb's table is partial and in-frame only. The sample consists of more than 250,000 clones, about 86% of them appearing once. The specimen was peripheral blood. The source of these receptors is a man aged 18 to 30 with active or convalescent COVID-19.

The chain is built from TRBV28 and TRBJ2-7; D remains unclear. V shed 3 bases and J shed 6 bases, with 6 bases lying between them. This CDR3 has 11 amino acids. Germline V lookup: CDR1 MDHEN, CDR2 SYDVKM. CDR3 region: CASSFRFEQYF. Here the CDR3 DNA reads TGTGCCAGCAGTTTTCGGTTCGAGCAGTACTTC.

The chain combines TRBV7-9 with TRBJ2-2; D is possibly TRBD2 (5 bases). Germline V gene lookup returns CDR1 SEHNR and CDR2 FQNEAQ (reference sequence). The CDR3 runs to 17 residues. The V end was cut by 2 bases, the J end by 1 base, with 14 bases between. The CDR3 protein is CASSLSRGRLNTGELFF. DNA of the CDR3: TGTGCCAGCAGCTTATCCCGAGGGAGATTGAACACCGGGGAGCTGTTTTTT.

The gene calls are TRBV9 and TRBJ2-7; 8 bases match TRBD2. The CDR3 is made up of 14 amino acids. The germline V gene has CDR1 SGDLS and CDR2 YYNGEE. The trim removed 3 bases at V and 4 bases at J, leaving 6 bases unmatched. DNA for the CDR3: TGTGCCAGCAGCGGGGGGACTAGGCCTTACGAGCAGTACTTC. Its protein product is CASSGGTRPYEQYF.

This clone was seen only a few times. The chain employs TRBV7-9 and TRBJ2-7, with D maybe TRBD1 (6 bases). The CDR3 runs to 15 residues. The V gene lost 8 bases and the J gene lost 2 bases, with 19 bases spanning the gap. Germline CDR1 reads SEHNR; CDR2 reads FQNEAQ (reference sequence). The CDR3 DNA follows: TGTGCCAGCTCATACAGGGCCAACTTACCCTACGAGCAGTACTTC. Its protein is CASSYRANLPYEQYF.

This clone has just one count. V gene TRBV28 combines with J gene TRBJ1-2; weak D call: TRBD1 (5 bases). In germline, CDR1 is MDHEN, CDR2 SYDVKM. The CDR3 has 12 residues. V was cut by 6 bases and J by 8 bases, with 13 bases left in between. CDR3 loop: CASSIDSIGYTF. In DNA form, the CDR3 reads TGTGCCAGCAGCATCGACAGCATCGGCTACACCTTC.

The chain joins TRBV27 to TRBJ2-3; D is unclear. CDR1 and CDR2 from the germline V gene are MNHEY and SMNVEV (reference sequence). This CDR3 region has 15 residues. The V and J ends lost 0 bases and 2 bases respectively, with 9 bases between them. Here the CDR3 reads CASSLSSYLTDTQYF. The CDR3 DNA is TGTGCCAGCAGTTTATCGTCCTACCTCACAGATACGCAGTATTTT.